These T cell receptor beta chains were read from a single sample in a study of Tregs in tolerant kidney transplant recipients. Assay: immunoSEQ multiplex PCR; the TCRdb copy retains only in-frame clones and omits some. Of some 110,000 clones in the sample, about 90% were seen once. The sample comprised CD4+ T cells from blood. Source of these receptors: a human donor in good health. The CDR3 runs from the conserved cysteine through the conserved F or W. D genes are given only for firm matches. Some rows mark clone size as missing; the rest say once, few, many or name a class of expanded clone.

D gene	clone size	V gene	J gene	CDR3 protein	CDR3 DNA
-	-	TRBV10-2	TRBJ1-2	CASRDAETNYGYTF	TGCGCCAGCAGAGACGCAGAGACTAACTATGGCTACACCTTC
TRBD1	-	TRBV6-5	TRBJ1-1	CASRRTGQMSTEAFF	TGTGCCAGCAGGAGGACAGGGCAGATGAGCACTGAAGCTTTCTTT
-	-	TRBV9	TRBJ2-1	CASSVAWEGEQFF	TGTGCCAGCAGCGTAGCATGGGAAGGTGAGCAGTTCTTC
TRBD2	-	TRBV7-6	TRBJ2-7	CASSLVPGTSGKVYEQYF	TGTGCCAGCAGCTTAGTACCCGGGACTAGCGGGAAAGTCTACGAGCAGTACTTC
-	-	TRBV29-1	TRBJ2-2	CSAERGIGELFF	TGCAGCGCCGAACGAGGGATCGGGGAGCTGTTTTTT
-	-	TRBV5-5	TRBJ2-7	CASSPRGGGSYEQYF	TGTGCCAGCAGCCCCCGCGGCGGCGGTTCCTACGAGCAGTACTTC
TRBD2	-	TRBV7-9	TRBJ2-1	CASDLAGGNEQFF	TGTGCCAGCGACCTAGCGGGGGGGAATGAGCAGTTCTTC
-	-	TRBV11-2	TRBJ2-5	CASSLGGGVWETQYF	TGTGCCAGCAGCTTAGGTGGCGGTGTGTGGGAGACCCAGTACTTC
TRBD2	-	TRBV18	TRBJ2-7	CASSPLGLAGPEQYF	TGTGCCAGCTCACCGCTAGGACTAGCTGGGCCCGAGCAGTACTTC
-	-	TRBV6-5	TRBJ1-1	CASSWIKNTEAFF	TGTGCCAGCAGTTGGATCAAGAACACTGAAGCTTTCTTT
-	once	TRBV10-1	TRBJ2-7	CASSELAGASYEQYF	TGCGCCAGCAGTGAGTTGGCAGGGGCCTCGTACGAGCAGTACTTC
TRBD2	-	TRBV7-9	TRBJ2-3	CASSLNSGRSDTQYF	TGTGCCAGCAGCTTAAATAGCGGGAGATCAGATACGCAGTATTTT
TRBD1	-	TRBV6-4	TRBJ2-3	CADSGGLTDTQYF	TGTGCCGATTCAGGGGGCCTCACAGATACGCAGTATTTT
TRBD2	-	TRBV5-1	TRBJ2-5	CASSRGLAGAYQETQYF	TGCGCCAGCAGCCGGGGACTAGCGGGAGCTTACCAAGAGACCCAGTACTTC
-	-	TRBV12-5	TRBJ2-1	CASTIQGSGNEQFF	TGTGCTAGCACGATTCAGGGGTCTGGAAATGAGCAGTTCTTC
-	-	TRBV4-1	TRBJ2-5	CASSQEGNPKTQYF	TGCGCCAGCAGCCAAGAGGGAAACCCCAAGACCCAGTACTTC
-	once	TRBV5-8	TRBJ2-5	CASSLGLGAAKQETQYF	TGTGCCAGCAGCTTAGGCCTGGGGGCAGCTAAGCAAGAGACCCAGTACTTC
-	-	TRBV4-1	TRBJ1-4	CASSQGHFNEKLFF	TGCGCCAGCAGCCAGGGACACTTTAATGAAAAACTGTTTTTT
-	-	TRBV5-1	TRBJ1-2	CASSLLAEYGYTF	TGCGCCAGCAGCCTGCTTGCGGAGTATGGCTACACCTTC
-	-	TRBV6-5	TRBJ2-1	CASSYTLEHSYNEQFF	TGTGCCAGCAGTTACACACTAGAACACTCCTACAATGAGCAGTTCTTC
TRBD1	-	TRBV5-1	TRBJ1-5	CASQQGPNQPQHF	TGCGCCAGCCAACAGGGGCCAAATCAGCCCCAGCATTTT
-	-	TRBV19	TRBJ1-1	CASSPKGRVNTEAFF	TGTGCCAGTAGTCCCAAAGGGAGGGTGAACACTGAAGCTTTCTTT
-	once	TRBV29-1	TRBJ1-2	CSVGGDYGYTF	TGCAGCGTTGGAGGGGACTATGGCTACACCTTC
-	-	TRBV19	TRBJ2-7	CASSGTMEVEQYF	TGTGCCAGTTCCGGGACAATGGAAGTTGAGCAGTACTTC
-	-	TRBV7-2	TRBJ2-5	CASSLGSTQGETQYF	TGTGCCAGCAGCTTAGGTTCGACACAGGGAGAGACCCAGTACTTC
-	-	TRBV14	TRBJ1-1	CASSQDPTMRPEAFF	TGTGCCAGCAGCCAAGACCCCACGATGAGGCCTGAAGCTTTCTTT
-	-	TRBV7-8	TRBJ2-3	CASSLLTSSDTQYF	TGTGCCAGCAGCTTGTTGACTAGTTCAGATACGCAGTATTTT
-	-	TRBV29-1	TRBJ1-2	CSVVPQPIRGYTF	TGCAGCGTTGTCCCACAGCCTATACGTGGCTACACCTTC
TRBD1	once	TRBV5-1	TRBJ1-3	CASSFGTGSPSGNTIYF	TGCGCCAGCAGCTTCGGGACAGGGTCACCCTCTGGAAACACCATATATTTT
TRBD1	-	TRBV7-6	TRBJ2-3	CASSLGTGLTSTDTQYF	TGTGCCAGCAGCCTAGGGACAGGGCTCACTAGCACAGATACGCAGTATTTT
-	once	TRBV7-9	TRBJ1-2	CASRYGYTF	TGTGCCAGCAGGTATGGCTACACCTTC
-	-	TRBV5-1	TRBJ2-3	CASSLVAGAADTQYF	TGCGCCAGCAGCTTGGTCGCAGGGGCGGCGGATACGCAGTATTTT
-	once	TRBV19	TRBJ1-6	CASSIYGAGSSYNSPLHF	TGTGCCAGTAGTATTTACGGTGCCGGTAGCTCCTATAATTCACCCCTCCACTTT
-	-	TRBV18	TRBJ1-6	CASSPSGANDSPLHF	TGTGCCAGCTCACCATCGGGGGCTAATGATTCACCCCTCCACTTT
TRBD2	-	TRBV7-6	TRBJ2-1	CASSPTGGEGYNEQFF	TGTGCCAGCAGCCCGACCGGGGGGGAAGGCTACAATGAGCAGTTCTTC